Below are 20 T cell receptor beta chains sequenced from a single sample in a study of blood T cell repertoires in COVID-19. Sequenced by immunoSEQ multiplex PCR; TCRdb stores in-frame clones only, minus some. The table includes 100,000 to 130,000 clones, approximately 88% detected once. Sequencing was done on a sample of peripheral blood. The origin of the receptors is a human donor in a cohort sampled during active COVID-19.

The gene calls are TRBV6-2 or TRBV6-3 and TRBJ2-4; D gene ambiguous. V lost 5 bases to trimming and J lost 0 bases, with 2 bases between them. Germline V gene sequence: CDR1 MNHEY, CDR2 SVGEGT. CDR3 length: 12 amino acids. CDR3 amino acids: CASSLAKNIQYF. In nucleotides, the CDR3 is TGTGCCAGCAGTCTAGCCAAAAACATTCAGTACTTC.

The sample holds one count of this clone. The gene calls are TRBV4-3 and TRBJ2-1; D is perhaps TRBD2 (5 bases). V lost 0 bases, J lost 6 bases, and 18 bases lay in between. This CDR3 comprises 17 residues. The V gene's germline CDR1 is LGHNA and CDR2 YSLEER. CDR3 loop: CASSQDYRRLAFNEQFF. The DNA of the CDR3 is TGCGCCAGCAGCCAAGATTATCGTCGGCTAGCTTTCAATGAGCAGTTCTTC.

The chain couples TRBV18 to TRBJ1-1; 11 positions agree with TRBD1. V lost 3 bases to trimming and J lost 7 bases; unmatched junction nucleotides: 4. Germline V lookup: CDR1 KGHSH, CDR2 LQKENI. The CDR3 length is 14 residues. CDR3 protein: CASSPGQGGGEAFF. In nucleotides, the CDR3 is TGTGCCAGCTCACCGGGACAGGGGGGAGGTGAAGCTTTCTTT.

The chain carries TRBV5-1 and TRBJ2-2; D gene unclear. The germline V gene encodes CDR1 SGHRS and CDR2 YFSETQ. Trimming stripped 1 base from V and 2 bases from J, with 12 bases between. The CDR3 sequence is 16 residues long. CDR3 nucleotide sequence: TGCGCCAGCAGCTTGATCGGGTTAGGTAACACCGGGGAGCTGTTTTTT. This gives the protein CASSLIGLGNTGELFF.

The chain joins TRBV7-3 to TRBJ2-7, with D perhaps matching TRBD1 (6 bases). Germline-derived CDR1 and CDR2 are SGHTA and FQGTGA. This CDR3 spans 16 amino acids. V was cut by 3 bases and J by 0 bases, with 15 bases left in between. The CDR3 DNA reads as TGTGCCAGCAGCTTCATCAGGGGTCAAAGCTCCTACGAGCAGTACGTC. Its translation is CASSFIRGQSSYEQYV.

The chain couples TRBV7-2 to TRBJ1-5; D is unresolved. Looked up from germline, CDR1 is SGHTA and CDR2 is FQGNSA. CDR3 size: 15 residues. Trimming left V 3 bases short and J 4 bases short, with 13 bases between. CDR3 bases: TGTGCCAGCAGCTTTACACCCTTCGGGAATCAGCCCCAGCATTTT. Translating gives CASSFTPFGNQPQHF.

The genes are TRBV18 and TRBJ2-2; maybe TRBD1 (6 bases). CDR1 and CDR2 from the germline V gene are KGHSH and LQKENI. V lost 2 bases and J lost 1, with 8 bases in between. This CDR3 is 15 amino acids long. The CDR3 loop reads CASSPRTVNTGELFF. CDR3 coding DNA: TGTGCCAGCTCACCAAGGACAGTGAACACCGGGGAGCTGTTTTTT.

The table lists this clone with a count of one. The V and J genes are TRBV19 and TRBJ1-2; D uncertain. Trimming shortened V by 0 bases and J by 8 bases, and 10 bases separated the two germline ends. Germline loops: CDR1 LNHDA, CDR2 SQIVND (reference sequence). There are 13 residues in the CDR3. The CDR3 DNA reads TGTGCCAGTAGTATAGAAATTCTGGAGGGCTACACCTTC. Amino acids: CASSIEILEGYTF.

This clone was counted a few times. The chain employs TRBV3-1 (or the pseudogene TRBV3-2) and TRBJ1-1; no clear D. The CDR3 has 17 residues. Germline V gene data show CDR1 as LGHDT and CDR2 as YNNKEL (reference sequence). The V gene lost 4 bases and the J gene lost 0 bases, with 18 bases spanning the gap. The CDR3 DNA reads TGTGCCAGCAGCCCAAGAAGCCTGGGCAGCATGAACACTGAAGCTTTCTTT. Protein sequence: CASSPRSLGSMNTEAFF.

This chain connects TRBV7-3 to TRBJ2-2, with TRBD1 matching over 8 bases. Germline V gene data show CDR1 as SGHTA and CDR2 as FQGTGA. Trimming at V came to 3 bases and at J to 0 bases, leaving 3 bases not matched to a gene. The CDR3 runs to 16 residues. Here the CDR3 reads CASSFFRGPNTGELFF. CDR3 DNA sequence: TGTGCCAGCAGCTTCTTCAGGGGGCCGAACACCGGGGAGCTGTTTTTT.

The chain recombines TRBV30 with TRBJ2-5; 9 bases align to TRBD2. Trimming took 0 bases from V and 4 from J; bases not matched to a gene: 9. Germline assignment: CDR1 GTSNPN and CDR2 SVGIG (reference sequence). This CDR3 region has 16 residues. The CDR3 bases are TGTGCCTGGAGTGTCGGAGCGGGAGGCCGGGGAGAGACCCAGTACTTC. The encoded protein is CAWSVGAGGRGETQYF.

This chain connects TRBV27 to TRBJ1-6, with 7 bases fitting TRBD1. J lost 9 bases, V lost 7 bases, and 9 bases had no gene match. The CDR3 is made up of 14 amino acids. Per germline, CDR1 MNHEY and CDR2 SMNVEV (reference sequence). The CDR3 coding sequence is TGTGCCAGCAAGTTCATACAGGGGAGTTCACCCCTCCACTTT. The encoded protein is CASKFIQGSSPLHF.

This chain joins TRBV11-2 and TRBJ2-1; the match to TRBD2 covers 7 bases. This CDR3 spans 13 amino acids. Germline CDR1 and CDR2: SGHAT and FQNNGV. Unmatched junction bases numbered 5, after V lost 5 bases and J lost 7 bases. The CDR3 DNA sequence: TGTGCCAGCAGCCCGGGACTACTGAATGAGCAGTTCTTC. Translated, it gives CASSPGLLNEQFF.

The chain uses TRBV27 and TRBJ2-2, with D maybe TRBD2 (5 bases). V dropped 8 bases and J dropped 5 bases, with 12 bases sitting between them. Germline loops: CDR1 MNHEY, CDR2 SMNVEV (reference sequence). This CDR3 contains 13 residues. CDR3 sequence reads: CASGLYGTGELFF. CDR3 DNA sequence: TGTGCCAGCGGACTTTACGGGACCGGGGAGCTGTTTTTT.

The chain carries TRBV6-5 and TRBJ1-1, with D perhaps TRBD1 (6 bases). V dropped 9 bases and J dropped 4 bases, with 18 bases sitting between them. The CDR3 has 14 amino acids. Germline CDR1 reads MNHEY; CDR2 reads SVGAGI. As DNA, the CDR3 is TGTGCCAGTATTAGAACCCCAGGGGCCACTGAAGCTTTCTTT. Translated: CASIRTPGATEAFF.

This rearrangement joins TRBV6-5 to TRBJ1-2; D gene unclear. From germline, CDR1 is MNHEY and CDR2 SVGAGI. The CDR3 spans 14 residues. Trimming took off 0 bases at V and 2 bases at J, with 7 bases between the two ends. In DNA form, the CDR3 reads TGTGCCAGCAGTTACTCCGGTCGGAACTATGGCTACACCTTC. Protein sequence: CASSYSGRNYGYTF.

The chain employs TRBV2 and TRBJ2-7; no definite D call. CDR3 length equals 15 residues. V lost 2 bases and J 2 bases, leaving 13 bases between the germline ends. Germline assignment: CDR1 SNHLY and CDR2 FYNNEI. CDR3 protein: CASSESSSYTYEQYV. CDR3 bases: TGTGCCAGCAGTGAATCGTCCTCCTATACCTACGAGCAGTACGTC.

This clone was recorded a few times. The CDR3 DNA follows: TGTGCCACCAGTGGGGGACAGGGAACCTACAATGAGCAGTTCTTC. The encoded protein is CATSGGQGTYNEQFF. This chain uses TRBV24-1 with TRBJ2-1; 9 bases are shared with TRBD1. The CDR3 has 15 amino acids. Germline V gene sequence: CDR1 KGHDR, CDR2 SFDVKD. V shed 5 bases and J 2 bases; nucleotides not matched to a gene: 3.

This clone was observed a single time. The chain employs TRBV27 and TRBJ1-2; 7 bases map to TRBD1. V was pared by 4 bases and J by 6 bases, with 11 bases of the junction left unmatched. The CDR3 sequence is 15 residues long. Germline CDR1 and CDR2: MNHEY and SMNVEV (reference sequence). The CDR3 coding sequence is TGTGCCAGCAGTTCACAAAACAGGGGCGCGAATGGCTACACCTTC. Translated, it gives CASSSQNRGANGYTF.

CDR3 sequence (DNA): TGTGCCAGCAGCTTCAACAGGGTCGGGGAGACCCAGTACTTC. Its protein product is CASSFNRVGETQYF. This chain links TRBV7-9 with TRBJ2-5; TRBD1 is a possible D gene (6 bases). Germline V gene lookup returns CDR1 SEHNR and CDR2 FQNEAQ (reference sequence). Deletions cut 3 bases from V and 5 bases from J, with 13 bases between. CDR3 length: 14 residues.